Here is one T cell receptor beta chain with its context. This sample was included in a study of blood T cell repertoires in COVID-19. Study as a whole: Researchers got acute and convalescent COVID-19 samples from the United States, Italy and Spain.

The authors' processing: The assay estimated nucleated cells by amplifying reference gene primers. TCRdb keeps only in-frame clones here, not all; method: immunoSEQ multiplex PCR. The V and J calls and clone size come from that table; D and trimming were worked out from the DNA. The profile covers about 98,000 clones, with 91% appearing a single time and around 4% taken by the ten largest. Trimming shortened V by 5 bases and J by 4 bases, and 17 bases separated the two germline ends. The CDR3 is 16 residues long. Per the germline V gene, CDR1 is SGHVS and CDR2 is FQNEAQ. J is TRBJ2-2 and V is TRBV7-8, with a possible D match to TRBD2 (6 bases). The specimen was peripheral blood. The sequence derives from a man younger than 35 with acute or convalescent COVID-19. The CDR3: CASSVWRGEGTGELFF. The CDR3 DNA reads as TGTGCCAGCAGCGTCTGGCGCGGGGAAGGCACCGGGGAGCTGTTTTTT. The full variable domain, its missing parts supplied by reference TRBV7-8 and TRBJ2-2, is GAGVSQSPRYKVAKRGQDVALRCDPISGHVSLFWYQQALGQGPEFLTYFQNEAQLDKSGLPSDRFFAERPEGSVSTLKIQRTQQEDSAVYLCASSVWRGEGTGELFFGEGSRLTVL.